The TCR beta chain under discussion was sequenced for a study of CXCR3-negative and CXCR3-positive naive CD8 T cells. Whole-study context: The total count of TRB reads reached around 140 million, and each library contributed about 1.5 +/- 0.3 million. Findings and limits, study-wide: The study found comparably high diversity in both naive subsets and much lower diversity in memory CD8+ cells. Naive cells positive for CXCR3 carried more hydrophobic TRB CDR3s than CXCR3-negative ones.

Concerning this clonotype itself: Its target is unknown.

The TRB libraries of cDNA were built by UMI-labeled 5' RACE. TCRdb reprocessed the 5' RACE reads, with one entry per CDR3 protein and no DNA. The listing records about 130,000 distinct CDR3 sequences. Naivety in CD8+ T cells corresponded to a CD45RO-CCR7+CD27+CD95- phenotype. Source material: naive CXCR3- CD8+ T cells from blood. Subset given: CD45RO-CCR7+CD27+CD95- naive CD8+ T cells lacking CXCR3 (TNR3-). The receptor was derived from a human donor in good health. Some clones in this sample may be carry-over from other donors' samples.

CDR3 in amino acids: CASSQGPPGAGNNSPLHF. The genes are TRBV3-1 and TRBJ1-6. Germline values: CDR1 LGHDT, CDR2 YNNKEL (reference sequence). The CDR3 covers 18 residues.